Following are 5 T cell receptor beta chains from one sample sequenced in a study of blood T cell repertoires in COVID-19 (dated by TCRdb to about 2020). Libraries were prepared through the immunoSEQ multiplex PCR assay. Imported from immuneACCESS, the table was reduced by TCRdb to in-frame sequences with V and J called. These copies leave out some clones; in studies compared against another copy, an unresolved V gene accounts for under half, and the cause of the remainder is not known. Within this sample are about 53,000 clones, with about 86% of them counted one time only. The ten largest make up 3.5% to 4.5% of the sample. Sequences were obtained from peripheral blood. The receptors derive from a man in his fifties or sixties with acute or convalescent COVID-19.

The chain uses TRBV12-3 or TRBV12-4 and TRBJ1-5; 8 positions agree with TRBD1. The CDR3 totals 13 residues. With V trimmed by 6 bases and J by 5 bases, 3 bases remained unmatched. The DNA for the CDR3 is TGTGCCAGCAGACAGGGGGGTTATCAGCCCCAGCATTTT. Residues: CASRQGGYQPQHF.

This clone was counted a single time. V gene TRBV28 combines with J gene TRBJ1-2; 8 positions agree with TRBD1. Looked up from germline, CDR1 is MDHEN and CDR2 is SYDVKM. V lost 6 bases and J lost 5; bases outside the gene matches: 8. The CDR3 contains 14 residues. CDR3 in DNA: TGTGCCAGCAGACCCACCGGGACAGGTTATGGCTACACCTTC. As protein: CASRPTGTGYGYTF.

The J gene is TRBJ2-1, the V gene TRBV19, with D possibly TRBD2 on 6 matching bases. Per the germline V gene, CDR1 is LNHDA and CDR2 is SQIVND (reference sequence). V was trimmed by 3 bases and J by 6 bases, leaving 9 bases between them. The CDR3 has 13 residues. CDR3 region: CASSMEGINEQFF. In DNA form, the CDR3 reads TGTGCCAGTAGTATGGAGGGAATCAATGAGCAGTTCTTC. Looking up the rest from reference TRBV19 and TRBJ2-1 gives the full variable domain: DGGITQSPKYLFRKEGQNVTLSCEQNLNHDAMYWYRQDPGQGLRLIYYSQIVNDFQKGDIAEGYSVSREKKESFPLTVTSAQKNPTAFYLCASSMEGINEQFFGPGTRLTVL.

This chain joins TRBV5-1 and TRBJ1-1; no clear D. Between the trimmed V and J ends, which lost 5 bases and 0 bases, there was a span of 11 bases. Per germline, CDR1 SGHRS and CDR2 YFSETQ. The CDR3 runs 14 residues. CDR3 nucleotide sequence: TGCGCCAGCAGTATACAAGTCATGAACACTGAAGCTTTCTTT. Encoded protein: CASSIQVMNTEAFF.

V is TRBV18 and J is TRBJ1-1; D perhaps matches TRBD1 (5 bases). CDR1 is KGHSH and CDR2 is LQKENI in the germline V gene. V was pared by 2 bases and J by 0 bases, with 10 bases between. CDR3 length: 15 residues. As DNA, the CDR3 is TGTGCCAGCTCACCAGACAGCAGGGTGAACACTGAAGCTTTCTTT. Translated: CASSPDSRVNTEAFF.